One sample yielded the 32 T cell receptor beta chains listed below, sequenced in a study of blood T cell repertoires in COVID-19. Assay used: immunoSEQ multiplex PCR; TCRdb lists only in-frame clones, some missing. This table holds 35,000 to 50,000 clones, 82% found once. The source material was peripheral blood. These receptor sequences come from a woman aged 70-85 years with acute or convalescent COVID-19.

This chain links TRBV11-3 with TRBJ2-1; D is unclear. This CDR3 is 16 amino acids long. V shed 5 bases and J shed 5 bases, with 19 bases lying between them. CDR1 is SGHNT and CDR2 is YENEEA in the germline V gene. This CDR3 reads CASSPMTGQLNNEQFF. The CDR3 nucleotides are TGTGCCAGCAGCCCGATGACTGGTCAACTTAACAATGAGCAGTTCTTC.

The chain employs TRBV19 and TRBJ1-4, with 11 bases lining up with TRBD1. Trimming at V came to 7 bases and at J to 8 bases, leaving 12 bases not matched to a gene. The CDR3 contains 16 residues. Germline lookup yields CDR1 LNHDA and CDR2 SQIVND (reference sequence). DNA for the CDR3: TGTGCCAGTAATTCGGGACAGGGGGTTCCCAAGGAAAAACTGTTTTTT. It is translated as CASNSGQGVPKEKLFF. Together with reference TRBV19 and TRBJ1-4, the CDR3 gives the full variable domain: DGGITQSPKYLFRKEGQNVTLSCEQNLNHDAMYWYRQDPGQGLRLIYYSQIVNDFQKGDIAEGYSVSREKKESFPLTVTSAQKNPTAFYLCASNSGQGVPKEKLFFGSGTQLSVL.

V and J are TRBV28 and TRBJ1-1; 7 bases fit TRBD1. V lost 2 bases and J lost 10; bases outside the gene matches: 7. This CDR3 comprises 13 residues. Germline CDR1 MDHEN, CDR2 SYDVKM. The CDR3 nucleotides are TGTGCCAGCAGTTTACAGAGGGGGCGAGGAGCTTTCTTT. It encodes CASSLQRGRGAFF.

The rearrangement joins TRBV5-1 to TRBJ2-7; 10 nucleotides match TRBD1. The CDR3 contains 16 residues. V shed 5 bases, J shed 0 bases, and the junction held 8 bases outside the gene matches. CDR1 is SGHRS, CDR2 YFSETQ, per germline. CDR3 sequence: CASSMWGQGTSYEQYF. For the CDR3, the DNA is TGCGCCAGCAGTATGTGGGGACAGGGGACCTCCTACGAGCAGTACTTC.

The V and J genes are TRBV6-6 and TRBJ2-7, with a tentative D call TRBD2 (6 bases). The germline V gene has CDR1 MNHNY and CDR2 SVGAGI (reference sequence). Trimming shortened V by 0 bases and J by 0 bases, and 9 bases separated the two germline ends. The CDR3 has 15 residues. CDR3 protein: CASSYSAGGSYEQYF. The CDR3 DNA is TGTGCCAGCAGTTACTCAGCCGGGGGCTCCTACGAGCAGTACTTC.

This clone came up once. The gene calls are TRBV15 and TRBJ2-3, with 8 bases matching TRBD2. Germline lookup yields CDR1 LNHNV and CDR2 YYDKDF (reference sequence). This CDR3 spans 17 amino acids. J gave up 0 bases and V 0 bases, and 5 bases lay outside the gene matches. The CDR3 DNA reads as TGTGCCACCAGCAGAGATCAACTAGCGGATAGCACAGATACGCAGTATTTT. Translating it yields CATSRDQLADSTDTQYF.

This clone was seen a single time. The CDR3 DNA is TGCAGTGCTAGTTTCGGGAGGGATGAGCAGTTCTTC. Protein sequence: CSASFGRDEQFF. This chain uses TRBV20-1 with TRBJ2-1, with 8 bases matching TRBD2. This CDR3 region has 12 residues. J was trimmed by 8 bases and V by 3 bases; bases with no gene match: 3. Germline assignment: CDR1 DFQATT and CDR2 SNEGSKA (reference sequence).

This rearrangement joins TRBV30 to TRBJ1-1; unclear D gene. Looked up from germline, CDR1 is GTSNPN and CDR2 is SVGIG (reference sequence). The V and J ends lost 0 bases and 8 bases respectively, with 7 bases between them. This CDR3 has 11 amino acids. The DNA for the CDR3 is TGTGCCTGGAGTGTGCAACAGGAAGCTTTCTTT. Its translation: CAWSVQQEAFF.

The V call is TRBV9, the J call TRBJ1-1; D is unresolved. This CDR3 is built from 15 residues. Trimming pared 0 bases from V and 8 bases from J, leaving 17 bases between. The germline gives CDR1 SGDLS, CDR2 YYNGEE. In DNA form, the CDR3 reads TGTGCCAGCAGCGTAGCTCCCCTCTATGAGTACGAAGCTTTCTTT. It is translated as CASSVAPLYEYEAFF.

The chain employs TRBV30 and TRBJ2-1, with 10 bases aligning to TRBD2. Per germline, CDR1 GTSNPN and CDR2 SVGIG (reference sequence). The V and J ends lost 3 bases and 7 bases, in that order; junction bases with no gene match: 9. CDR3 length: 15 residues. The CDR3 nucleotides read TGTGCCTGGAGAATCGGGACTAGCGTCGTTAATGAGCAGTTCTTC. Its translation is CAWRIGTSVVNEQFF.

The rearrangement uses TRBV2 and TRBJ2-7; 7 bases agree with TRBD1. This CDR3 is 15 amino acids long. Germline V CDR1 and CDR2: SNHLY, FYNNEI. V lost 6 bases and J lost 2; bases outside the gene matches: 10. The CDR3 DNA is TGTGCCAGCAGCGCCCAGCTGGGACAGACCTACGAGCAGTACTTC. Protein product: CASSAQLGQTYEQYF.

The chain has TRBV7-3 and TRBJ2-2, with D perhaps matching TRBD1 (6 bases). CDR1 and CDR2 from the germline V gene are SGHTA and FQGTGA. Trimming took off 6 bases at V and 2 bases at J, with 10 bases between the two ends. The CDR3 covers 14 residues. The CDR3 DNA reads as TGTGCCAGCAGGTCGGGACAAAACACCGGGGAGCTGTTTTTT. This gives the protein CASRSGQNTGELFF.

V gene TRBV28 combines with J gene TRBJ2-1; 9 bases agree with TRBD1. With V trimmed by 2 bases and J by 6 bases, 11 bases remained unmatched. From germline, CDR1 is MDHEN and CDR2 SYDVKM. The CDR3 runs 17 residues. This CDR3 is CASSLSLGTGSSNEQFF. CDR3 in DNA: TGTGCCAGCAGTTTAAGCCTTGGGACAGGGTCTTCCAATGAGCAGTTCTTC.

DNA for the CDR3: TGTGCCAGCAGCCAAGATCTAGACCGTCTTCGGGAGCAGTACTTC. Amino acids: CASSQDLDRLREQYF. This chain connects TRBV3-1 (or the pseudogene TRBV3-2) to TRBJ2-7; unclear D gene. V shed 0 bases and J shed 7 bases, with 16 bases lying between them. The CDR3 covers 15 residues. Per the germline V gene, CDR1 is LGHDT and CDR2 is YNNKEL (reference sequence).

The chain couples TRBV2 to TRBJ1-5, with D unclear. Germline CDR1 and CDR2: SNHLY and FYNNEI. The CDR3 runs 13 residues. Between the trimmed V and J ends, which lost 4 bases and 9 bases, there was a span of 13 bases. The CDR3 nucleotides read TGTGCCAGCAGTGCGGGTAGTAGAGGGCCCCAGCATTTT. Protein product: CASSAGSRGPQHF.

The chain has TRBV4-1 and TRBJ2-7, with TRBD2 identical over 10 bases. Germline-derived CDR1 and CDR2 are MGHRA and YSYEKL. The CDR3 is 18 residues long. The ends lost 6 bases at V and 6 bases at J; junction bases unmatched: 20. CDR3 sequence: CASSRERTSGTQVAEQYF. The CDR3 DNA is TGCGCCAGCAGTCGAGAGAGAACTAGCGGGACCCAAGTTGCCGAGCAGTACTTC.

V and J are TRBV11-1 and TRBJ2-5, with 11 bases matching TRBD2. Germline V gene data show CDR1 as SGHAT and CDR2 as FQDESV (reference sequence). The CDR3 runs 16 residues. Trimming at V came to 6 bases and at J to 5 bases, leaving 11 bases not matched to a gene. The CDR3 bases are TGTGCCAGCAGTATCCTAGCGGGAGGACTTCTGGAGACCCAGTACTTC. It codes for CASSILAGGLLETQYF.

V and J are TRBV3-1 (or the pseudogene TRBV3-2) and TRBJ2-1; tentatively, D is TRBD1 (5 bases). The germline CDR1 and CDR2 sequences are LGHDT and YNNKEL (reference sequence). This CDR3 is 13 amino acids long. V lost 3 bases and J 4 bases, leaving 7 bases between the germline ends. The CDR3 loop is CASSHNRYNEQFF. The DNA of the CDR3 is TGTGCCAGCAGCCACAACAGGTACAATGAGCAGTTCTTC.

CDR3 bases: TGTGCCAGCAGTTTACCGGGAGGGCCGAAAGATACGCAGTATTTT. Residues: CASSLPGGPKDTQYF. The genes are TRBV28 and TRBJ2-3; the match to TRBD2 covers 8 bases. Looked up from germline, CDR1 is MDHEN and CDR2 is SYDVKM. V dropped 2 bases and J dropped 5; count of bases not matched to a gene: 6. This CDR3 has 15 amino acids. The full variable domain, with the rest looked up from reference TRBV28 and TRBJ2-3, is DVKVTQSSRYLVKRTGEKVFLECVQDMDHENMFWYRQDPGLGLRLIYFSYDVKMKEKGDIPEGYSVSREKKERFSLILESASTNQTSMYLCASSLPGGPKDTQYFGPGTRLTVL.

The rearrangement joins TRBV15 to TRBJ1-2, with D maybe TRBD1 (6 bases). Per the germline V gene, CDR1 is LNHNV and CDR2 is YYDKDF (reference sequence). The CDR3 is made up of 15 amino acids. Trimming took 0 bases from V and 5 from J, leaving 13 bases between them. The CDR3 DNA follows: TGTGCCACCAGCAGAGAGGCGGGGGCGGGGTATGGCTACACCTTC. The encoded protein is CATSREAGAGYGYTF.

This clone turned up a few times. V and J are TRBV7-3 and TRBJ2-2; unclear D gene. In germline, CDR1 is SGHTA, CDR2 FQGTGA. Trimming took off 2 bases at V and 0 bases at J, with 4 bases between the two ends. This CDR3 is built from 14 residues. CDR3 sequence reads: CASSLLPNTGELFF. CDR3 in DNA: TGTGCCAGCAGCTTACTCCCGAACACCGGGGAGCTGTTTTTT.

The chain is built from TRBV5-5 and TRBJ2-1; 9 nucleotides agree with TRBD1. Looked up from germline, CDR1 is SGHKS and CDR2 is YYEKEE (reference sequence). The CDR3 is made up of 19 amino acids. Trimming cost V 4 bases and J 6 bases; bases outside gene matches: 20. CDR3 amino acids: CASSRGRPTQGAFRNEQFF. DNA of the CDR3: TGTGCCAGCAGCCGGGGGCGCCCCACACAGGGGGCTTTTCGCAATGAGCAGTTCTTC.

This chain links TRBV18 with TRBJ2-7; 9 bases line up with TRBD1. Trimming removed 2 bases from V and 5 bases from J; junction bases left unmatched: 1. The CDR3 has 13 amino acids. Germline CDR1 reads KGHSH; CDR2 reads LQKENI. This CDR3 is CASSPGDRDEQYF. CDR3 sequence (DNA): TGTGCCAGCTCACCAGGGGACAGGGACGAGCAGTACTTC.

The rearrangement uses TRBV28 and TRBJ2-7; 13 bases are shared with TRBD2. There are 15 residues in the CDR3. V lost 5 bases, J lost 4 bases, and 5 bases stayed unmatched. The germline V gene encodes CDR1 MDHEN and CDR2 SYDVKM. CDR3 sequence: CASSPPTSGRYEQYF. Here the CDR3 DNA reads TGTGCCAGCAGTCCCCCGACTAGCGGGAGGTACGAGCAGTACTTC.

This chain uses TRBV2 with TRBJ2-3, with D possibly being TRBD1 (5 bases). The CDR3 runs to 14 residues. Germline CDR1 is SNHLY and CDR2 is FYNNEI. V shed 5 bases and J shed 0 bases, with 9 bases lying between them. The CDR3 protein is CASSQDTSTDTQYF. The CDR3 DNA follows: TGTGCCAGCAGTCAGGACACTAGCACAGATACGCAGTATTTT.

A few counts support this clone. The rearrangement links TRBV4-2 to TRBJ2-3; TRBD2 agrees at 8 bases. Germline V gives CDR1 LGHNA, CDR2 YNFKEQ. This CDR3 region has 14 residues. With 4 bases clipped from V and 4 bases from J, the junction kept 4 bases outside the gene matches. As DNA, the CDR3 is TGTGCCAGCAGCCGCGAGACTAGCGCAGATACGCAGTATTTT. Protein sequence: CASSRETSADTQYF.

The CDR3 region has the DNA TGTGCCAGCAGCTCTCCCGGACACGGATCTGGGGCCAACGTCCTGACTTTC. The encoded protein is CASSSPGHGSGANVLTF. The chain couples TRBV7-8 to TRBJ2-6; weak D call: TRBD1 (5 bases). The CDR3 totals 17 residues. Germline V gene data show CDR1 as SGHVS and CDR2 as FQNEAQ. Trimming cost V 4 bases and J 1 base, with 14 bases left between them. The entire variable domain, with the rest obtained from reference TRBV7-8 and TRBJ2-6, is as follows: GAGVSQSPRYKVAKRGQDVALRCDPISGHVSLFWYQQALGQGPEFLTYFQNEAQLDKSGLPSDRFFAERPEGSVSTLKIQRTQQEDSAVYLCASSSPGHGSGANVLTFGAGSRLTVL.

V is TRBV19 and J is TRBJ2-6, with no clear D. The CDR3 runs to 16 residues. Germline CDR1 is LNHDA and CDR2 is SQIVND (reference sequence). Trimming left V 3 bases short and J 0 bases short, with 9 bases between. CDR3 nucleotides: TGTGCCAGTAGTATTTACAGTAACTCTGGGGCCAACGTCCTGACTTTC. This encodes CASSIYSNSGANVLTF.

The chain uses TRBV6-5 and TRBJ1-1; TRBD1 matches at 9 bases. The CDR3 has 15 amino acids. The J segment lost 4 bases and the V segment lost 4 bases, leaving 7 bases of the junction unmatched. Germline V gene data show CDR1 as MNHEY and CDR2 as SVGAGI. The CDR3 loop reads CASSSGGTGITEAFF. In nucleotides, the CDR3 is TGTGCCAGCAGTTCGGGGGGGACAGGGATCACTGAAGCTTTCTTT.

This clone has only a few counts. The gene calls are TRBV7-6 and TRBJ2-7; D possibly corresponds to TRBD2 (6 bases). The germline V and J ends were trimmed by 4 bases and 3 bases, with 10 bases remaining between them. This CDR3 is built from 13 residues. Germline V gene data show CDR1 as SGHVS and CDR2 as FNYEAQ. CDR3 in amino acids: CASSSTSNYEQYF. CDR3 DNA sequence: TGTGCCAGCAGCTCGACTAGTAACTACGAGCAGTACTTC.

Here the CDR3 reads CASSGGQGMNTEAFF. The CDR3 DNA follows: TGCGCCAGCAGCGGGGGACAGGGCATGAACACTGAAGCTTTCTTT. V is TRBV5-1 and J is TRBJ1-1, with 9 bases identical to TRBD1. Germline CDR1 is SGHRS and CDR2 is YFSETQ. This CDR3 region has 15 residues. V lost 4 bases to trimming and J lost 0 bases; unmatched junction nucleotides: 4.

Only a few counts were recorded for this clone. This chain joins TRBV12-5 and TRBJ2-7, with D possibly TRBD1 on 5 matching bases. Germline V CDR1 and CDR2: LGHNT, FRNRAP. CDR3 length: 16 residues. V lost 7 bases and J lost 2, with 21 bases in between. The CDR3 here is CASASPPGRAAYEQYF. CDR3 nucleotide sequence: TGTGCTAGTGCATCCCCCCCGGGCAGGGCCGCCTACGAGCAGTACTTC.